The 11 T cell receptor beta chains given below trace back to one sample, sequenced in a study of T-cell reconstitution after alpha-beta-depleted transplantation in children. Unique molecular identifiers were incorporated into the prepared TCRbeta library. TCRdb reprocessed the PCR reads with MiXCR, giving one entry per CDR3 protein. The sample holds a few hundred thousand distinct CDR3 sequences, 9.7% seen once. This sample comprised PBMCs from the stem cell graft donor, obtained from the stem cell graft. Receptor source: a human donor who donated a stem cell graft to a child with SCID.

This clonotype was seen ten or more times. In nucleotides, the CDR3 is TGTGCCAGCAGCTTAGCGGTCACCTACGAGCAGTACTTC. This sequence encodes CASSLAVTYEQYF. The chain recombines TRBV7-2 with TRBJ2-7; no clear D gene. Germline V gene lookup returns CDR1 SGHTA and CDR2 FQGNSA. V dropped 0 bases and J dropped 2 bases, with 5 bases sitting between them. The CDR3 runs to 13 residues.

There are many counts of this clonotype. The chain links TRBV15 to TRBJ2-3, with 9 bases matching TRBD2. Germline assignment: CDR1 LNHNV and CDR2 YYDKDF (reference sequence). The V gene end was trimmed by 9 bases and the J gene end by 6 bases; junction bases not matched to a gene: 10. This CDR3 contains 14 residues. CDR3 nucleotides: TGTGCCACGGCGACCAGCGGGGGGTCCGATACGCAGTATTTT. Protein: CATATSGGSDTQYF.

This clonotype has a count of ten or more. The chain joins TRBV9 to TRBJ1-3; possible D gene TRBD1, 6 bases. This CDR3 has 13 amino acids. The germline gives CDR1 SGDLS, CDR2 YYNGEE. V was cut by 3 bases and J by 8 bases, with 12 bases left in between. The CDR3 spells CASSAKGGHTIYF. The CDR3 region has the DNA TGTGCCAGCAGCGCCAAGGGGGGGCACACCATATATTTT.

This clonotype occurred a few times. This sequence joins TRBV6-1 and TRBJ1-6; 7 bases agree with TRBD1. CDR3 length equals 16 residues. V lost 6 bases, J lost 6 bases, and 11 bases stayed unmatched. CDR1 and CDR2 (germline): MNHNS, SASEGT. The CDR3: CASSHHRGDGNSPLHF. The CDR3 region has the DNA TGTGCCAGCAGCCACCACAGGGGAGACGGTAATTCACCCCTCCACTTT.

This clonotype has a count of ten or more. The chain combines TRBV19 with TRBJ1-1; D call uncertain. Trimming shortened V by 4 bases and J by 0 bases, and 15 bases separated the two germline ends. The CDR3 contains 16 residues. Germline CDR1 is LNHDA and CDR2 is SQIVND (reference sequence). The CDR3, as DNA: TGTGCCAGTAGTAAGGTTATTAGTCGAATGAACACTGAAGCTTTCTTT. Translated, it gives CASSKVISRMNTEAFF.

This clonotype was picked up many times. The chain joins TRBV18 to TRBJ1-3; TRBD1 is a possible D gene (5 bases). Germline lookup yields CDR1 KGHSH and CDR2 LQKENI. Trimming stripped 3 bases from V and 4 bases from J, with 13 bases between. The CDR3 runs to 15 residues. The CDR3 sequence is CASSPTTAEGNTIYF. CDR3 DNA: TGTGCCAGCTCACCTACGACAGCAGAAGGAAACACCATATATTTT.

This clonotype was seen repeatedly, ten times or more. This sequence joins TRBV20-1 and TRBJ2-7; D is undetermined. Germline CDR1 and CDR2: DFQATT and SNEGSKA (reference sequence). Trimming cost V 3 bases and J 3 bases, with 12 bases left between them. This CDR3 contains 13 residues. DNA of the CDR3: TGCAGTGCTAGCAGCCCATGGGACTACGAGCAGTACTTC. Amino acids: CSASSPWDYEQYF.

This clonotype was seen at least ten times. The chain couples TRBV5-1 to TRBJ2-2; 7 bases are a match to TRBD1. V dropped 3 bases and J dropped 6; count of bases not matched to a gene: 8. There are 15 residues in the CDR3. Germline V gene sequence: CDR1 SGHRS, CDR2 YFSETQ. CDR3 in DNA: TGCGCCAGCAGCTCCGGGACAGCAGCGCCCGGGGAGCTGTTTTTT. Translating it yields CASSSGTAAPGELFF.

This chain joins TRBV18 and TRBJ1-6; D unclear. The CDR3 covers 16 residues. CDR1 KGHSH and CDR2 LQKENI come from the germline V gene. The V end lost 2 bases, the J end lost 7 bases, and 15 bases lay between the germline ends. The CDR3: CASSPSRGVGNSPLHF. The CDR3 DNA follows: TGTGCCAGCTCACCAAGCCGCGGGGTCGGGAATTCACCCCTCCACTTT.

The J gene is TRBJ1-1, the V gene TRBV4-2; D remains ambiguous. The CDR3 extends over 15 amino acids. The ends were cut back, 0 bases at V and 1 base at J, with 9 bases in the middle. Germline V gene data show CDR1 as LGHNA and CDR2 as YNFKEQ. Here the CDR3 DNA reads TGTGCCAGCAGCCAAGAAAATGAGCCGAACACTGAAGCTTTCTTT. Protein: CASSQENEPNTEAFF.

This chain links TRBV30 with TRBJ1-5, with a tentative D call TRBD1 (5 bases). CDR3 size: 14 residues. From germline, CDR1 is GTSNPN and CDR2 SVGIG (reference sequence). V lost 5 bases, J lost 5 bases, and 16 bases lay in between. The chain's CDR3 is CAWGRRGGDQPQHF. The CDR3 DNA is TGTGCCTGGGGCAGGAGGGGTGGGGATCAGCCCCAGCATTTT.